Listed below are T cell receptor beta chains from one sample, sequenced in a study of blood T cell repertoires in COVID-19. Assay: immunoSEQ multiplex PCR; the TCRdb copy retains only in-frame clones and omits some. This sample has some 150,000 clones; around 81% occur once, and the top ten carry roughly 6.4%. The sequencing sample was made of PBMCs or T cells enriched from blood (not recorded which). All receptors derive from a woman between 35 and 50 years old who had recovered from COVID-19. CDR3s include the opening cysteine and the closing phenylalanine or tryptophan. The D gene is left open where the match is weak. Clone sizes are given selectively: once, few, many, or a class where the clone is expanded.

v_gene,abundance,d_gene,j_gene,CDR3aa,CDR3nt
TRBV6-1,-,TRBD2,TRBJ2-7,CASSGAGGTYEQYF,TGTGCCAGCAGTGGAGCGGGGGGAACCTACGAGCAGTACTTC
TRBV5-1,-,-,TRBJ1-1,CASNGGSNTEAFF,TGCGCCAGCAACGGGGGTTCGAACACTGAAGCTTTCTTT
TRBV28,-,-,TRBJ2-1,CASSSGSYNEQFF,TGTGCCAGCAGTAGCGGTTCCTACAATGAGCAGTTCTTC
TRBV11-2,-,-,TRBJ2-5,CASSRGAGETQYF,TGTGCCAGCAGCCGGGGGGCGGGGGAGACCCAGTACTTC
TRBV19,-,TRBD1,TRBJ1-2,CASSMTGQGDYGYTF,TGTGCCAGTAGTATGACGGGACAGGGAGACTATGGCTACACCTTC
TRBV2,-,-,TRBJ2-2,CASNGGRNTGELFF,TGTGCCAGCAACGGCGGGCGGAACACCGGGGAGCTGTTTTTT
TRBV21-1,-,-,TRBJ2-7,CASSNGRWGEQYF,TGTGCCAGCAGCAACGGGAGGTGGGGCGAGCAGTACTTC
TRBV28,-,TRBD1,TRBJ1-1,CASSQGQLLNTEAFF,TGTGCCAGCAGCCAGGGACAGCTTCTGAACACTGAAGCTTTCTTT
TRBV7-8,many,-,TRBJ2-1,CASISTSSAYNEQFF,TGTGCCAGCATCTCAACTAGCTCCGCCTACAATGAGCAGTTCTTC
TRBV9,-,TRBD1,TRBJ1-4,CASSTPGTGGESVNEKLFF,TGTGCCAGCAGCACCCCCGGGACAGGGGGAGAGAGTGTTAATGAAAAACTGTTTTTT
TRBV4-2,-,TRBD2,TRBJ2-2,CASSPRPQLAYTGELFF,TGTGCCAGCAGCCCCCGGCCGCAACTAGCGTACACCGGGGAGCTGTTTTTT
TRBV28,once,TRBD1,TRBJ1-1,CASSLLPGQGNTEAFF,TGTGCCAGCAGTTTATTGCCCGGACAGGGAAACACTGAAGCTTTCTTT
TRBV18,-,-,TRBJ2-2,CASSFANTGELFF,TGTGCCAGCTCCTTCGCGAACACCGGGGAGCTGTTTTTT
TRBV7-3,-,TRBD2,TRBJ2-3,CASSRAGGRDTQYF,TGTGCCAGCAGCCGCGCGGGAGGGCGGGATACGCAGTATTTT
TRBV9,-,TRBD2,TRBJ2-1,CASNRKTSGVYNEQFF,TGTGCCAGCAACCGGAAGACTAGCGGGGTTTACAATGAGCAGTTCTTC
TRBV27,-,-,TRBJ1-1,CASAGDWGNTEAFF,TGTGCCAGCGCGGGGGATTGGGGGAACACTGAAGCTTTCTTT
TRBV2,-,TRBD2,TRBJ2-5,CASKDGRAAETQYF,TGTGCCAGCAAAGACGGGAGGGCCGCGGAGACCCAGTACTTC
TRBV5-4,-,-,TRBJ2-7,CASSPAGAPYEQYF,TGTGCCAGCAGCCCGGCGGGGGCCCCCTACGAGCAGTACTTC
TRBV4-2,-,TRBD2,TRBJ2-1,CASSQVSGGNYLDSYNEQFF,TGTGCCAGCAGCCAAGTTTCGGGAGGGAATTACCTGGACTCCTACAATGAGCAGTTCTTC
TRBV6-5,-,-,TRBJ1-1,CASSYHTNTEAFF,TGTGCCAGCAGTTACCACACGAACACTGAAGCTTTCTTT
TRBV12-5,-,-,TRBJ2-1,CASTRLAASYNEQFF,TGTGCTAGTACCCGTCTAGCTGCCTCCTACAATGAGCAGTTCTTC
TRBV15,-,-,TRBJ2-2,CATSGILTGTGELFF,TGTGCCACCAGCGGGATACTCACAGGGACCGGGGAGCTGTTTTTT
TRBV9,-,-,TRBJ2-7,CASSVNPSGNYEQYF,TGTGCCAGCAGCGTAAACCCCTCAGGTAACTACGAGCAGTACTTC
TRBV30,-,-,TRBJ1-2,CAWSGAGYTF,TGTGCCTGGAGTGGCGCGGGCTACACCTTC
TRBV6-5,-,-,TRBJ1-1,CASGRADRGTEAFF,TGTGCCAGCGGGAGGGCCGATCGGGGGACTGAAGCTTTCTTT
TRBV6-5,-,-,TRBJ2-7,CASSYSSTTYEQYF,TGTGCCAGCAGTTACTCGTCTACCACCTACGAGCAGTACTTC
TRBV7-8,few,TRBD1,TRBJ1-2,CASSPGTGRLDYGYTF,TGTGCCAGCAGCCCCGGGACAGGCAGACTCGACTATGGCTACACCTTC
TRBV12-5,-,TRBD2,TRBJ2-3,CASRSITQLAGGPGDTQYF,TGTGCTAGTCGATCAATTACTCAACTAGCGGGAGGGCCCGGAGATACGCAGTATTTT
TRBV5-4,few,TRBD2,TRBJ2-1,CASSLVAGNNNEQFF,TGTGCCAGCAGCTTGGTAGCGGGAAATAACAATGAGCAGTTCTTC
TRBV2,-,TRBD1,TRBJ1-1,CASSGPQGAMNTEAFF,TGTGCCAGCAGTGGCCCACAGGGGGCAATGAACACTGAAGCTTTCTTT
TRBV9,-,TRBD1,TRBJ2-3,CASSVEGTGVTDTQYF,TGTGCCAGCAGCGTAGAAGGGACAGGGGTCACAGATACGCAGTATTTT
TRBV12-5,-,-,TRBJ2-3,CASGLDSSTDTQYF,TGTGCTAGTGGTTTGGACTCTTCCACAGATACGCAGTATTTT
TRBV6-6,-,TRBD1,TRBJ1-5,CASWGQGVLSQPQHF,TGTGCCAGTTGGGGGCAGGGGGTACTAAGCCAGCCCCAGCATTTT
TRBV3-1/TRBV3-2,few,-,TRBJ2-7,CASSPQFRKSGPEPYEQYF,TGTGCCAGCAGCCCTCAATTCCGAAAAAGCGGGCCTGAGCCTTACGAGCAGTACTTC
TRBV24-1,-,TRBD1,TRBJ2-2,CATSDPGQGLNTGELFF,TGTGCCACCAGTGACCCGGGACAGGGCCTAAACACCGGGGAGCTGTTTTTT
TRBV12-5,once,TRBD2,TRBJ2-7,CASGPAGDEQYF,TGTGCTAGTGGCCCCGCGGGAGACGAGCAGTACTTC
TRBV15,-,-,TRBJ1-4,CATRSRGGGNEKLFF,TGTGCCACCCGATCTCGGGGAGGGGGTAATGAAAAACTGTTTTTT
TRBV4-1,-,TRBD2,TRBJ2-1,CASSPDGLAGGGWNEQFF,TGCGCCAGCAGCCCCGACGGACTAGCGGGAGGAGGTTGGAATGAGCAGTTCTTC
TRBV10-1,-,-,TRBJ1-4,CASSGRRGAINEKLFF,TGCGCCAGCAGTGGTCGACGGGGGGCGATAAATGAAAAACTGTTTTTT
TRBV27,-,-,TRBJ2-3,CASTVERPDTQYF,TGTGCCAGCACCGTAGAGCGTCCAGATACGCAGTATTTT
TRBV10-3,-,-,TRBJ2-1,CASTLGQYSPGNEQFF,TGTGCCTCAACCTTGGGACAATACTCCCCCGGCAATGAGCAGTTCTTC
TRBV7-9,few,-,TRBJ2-1,CASSSQGDEQFF,TGTGCCAGCAGCTCCCAGGGTGATGAGCAGTTCTTC
TRBV28,-,-,TRBJ1-3,CASSLRQRLSGNTIYF,TGTGCCAGCAGTTTGAGGCAGCGCCTCTCTGGAAACACCATATATTTT
TRBV30,-,-,TRBJ1-1,CAWSVRQDPRGNTEAFF,TGTGCCTGGAGTGTCCGACAGGACCCACGGGGGAACACTGAAGCTTTCTTT
TRBV5-5,-,-,TRBJ1-6,CASTTWGRGGSPLHF,TGTGCCAGCACCACCTGGGGAAGGGGGGGGTCACCCCTCCACTTT
TRBV27,-,-,TRBJ1-5,CASSLPGECQPQHF,TGTGCCAGCAGTTTACCAGGGGAGTGTCAGCCCCAGCATTTT
TRBV19,-,-,TRBJ2-5,CAGPGKPQRQKIPSGETQYF,TGTGCCGGTCCAGGGAAACCCCAGAGACAGAAGATCCCTTCAGGAGAGACCCAGTACTTC
TRBV19,-,TRBD1,TRBJ2-1,CASSKPGQGYNEQFF,TGTGCCAGTAGTAAACCGGGACAGGGCTACAATGAGCAGTTCTTC